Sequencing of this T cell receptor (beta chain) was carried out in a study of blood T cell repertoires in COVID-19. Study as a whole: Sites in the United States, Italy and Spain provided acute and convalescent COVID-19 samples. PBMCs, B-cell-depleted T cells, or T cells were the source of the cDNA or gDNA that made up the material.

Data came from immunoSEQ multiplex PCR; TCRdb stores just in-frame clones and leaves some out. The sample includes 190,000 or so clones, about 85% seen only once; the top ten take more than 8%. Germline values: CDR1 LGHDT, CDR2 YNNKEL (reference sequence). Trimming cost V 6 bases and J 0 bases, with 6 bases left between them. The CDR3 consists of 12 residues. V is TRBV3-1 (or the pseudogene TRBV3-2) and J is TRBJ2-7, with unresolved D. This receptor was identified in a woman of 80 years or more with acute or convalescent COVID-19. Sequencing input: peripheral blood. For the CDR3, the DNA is TGTGCCAGCAGGGCGGACTCCTACGAGCAGTACTTC. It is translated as CASRADSYEQYF.